This paragraph covers one T cell receptor (beta chain) sequence. Antigen: not known. TCRdb itself ran the 5' RACE reads through MiXCR, one entry per CDR3 protein. Of about 890,000 distinct CDR3 sequences in the sample, over 9% were seen once. This sample is drawn from a study of identical twins. The V end lost 3 bases, the J end lost 5 bases, and 19 bases lay between the germline ends. CDR1 is SQVTM, CDR2 ANQGSEA, per germline. The CDR3 is made up of 15 amino acids. General study findings and limits: Fewer insertions were carried by abundant cord blood beta clonotypes, but none was seen in memory repertoires.

These data were also filed under a second study, of yellow fever vaccine responses in identical twins.

The sequencing input was PBMCs. The V and J genes are TRBV29-1 and TRBJ1-2; maybe TRBD1 (6 bases). This receptor was identified in a woman aged 18-29 years in good health. CDR3 bases: TGCAGCGTTGAGGCGCCAGGGGATCTTGGGTATGGCTACACCTTC. Protein: CSVEAPGDLGYGYTF.